The rows below give T cell receptor beta chains drawn from one sample of a study of CD8+CD57+ T cells in acquired aplastic anemia. Each CDR3 protein is one row after TCRdb ran MiXCR on the reads. Found here are a few hundred thousand distinct CDR3 sequences, around 72% of them singletons; the top ten hold under 5%. The sequenced sample consisted of sorted CD4+, CD8+, or CD8+CD57+ T cells (not recorded which) from PBMCs. All receptors come from a human donor in good health, serving as a control. Each CDR3 is given with its conserved first and last residue. The D gene is left open where the match is weak. Rows may omit the clone size; those that give it use once, few, many or a size class.

cdr3_aa cdr3_nt v_call d_call j_call clone_size
CASSQTRLTIGELHF TGTGCCAGCAGCCAAACCCGGCTAACAATCGGGGAGCTGCATTTT TRBV7-9 . TRBJ1-5 .
CASSLDHGDKTQYF TGTGCCAGCAGCTTAGACCACGGAGACAAGACGCAGTACTTC TRBV7-3 . TRBJ2-5 .
CASSSLTGGPGDIQYF TGTGCCAGCAGCTCGCTAACAGGGGGTCCGGGGGACATTCAGTACTTC TRBV7-2 TRBD1 TRBJ2-4 many
CASSVAAKAKHHITF TGTGCTAGCAGCGTAGCGGCCAAGGCTAAACACCATATAACCTTC TRBV7-7 . TRBJ1-2 once
CSASLGNEAFF TGCAGTGCAAGTTTAGGGAACGAAGCTTTCTTT TRBV20-1 . TRBJ1-1 .
CASSISPGELYEQYF TGTGCCAGTAGTATATCCCCGGGGGAACTCTACGAGCAGTACTTC TRBV19 . TRBJ2-7 many
CASSLTDYGYTF TGTGCCAGCAGCCTGACAGACTATGGCTACACCTTC TRBV7-9 . TRBJ1-2 many
CASSPEQATQETQF TGTGCCAGCAGTCCCGAGCAGGCGACCCAAGAGACCCAGTTT TRBV7-8 . TRBJ2-3 .
CSVATGRYNQYF TGCAGCGTTGCTACAGGCAGATACAATCAGTACTTC TRBV29-1 . TRBJ2-7 .
CASSWGNEKLFF TGTGCCAGCAGCTGGGGGAATGAAAAACTGTTTTTT TRBV6-6 . TRBJ1-4 .
CASSKTLAGVTDTQYF TGTGCCAGCAGCAAAACGCTTGCGGGGGTAACAGATACGCAGTATTTT TRBV14 TRBD2 TRBJ2-3 many
CAISSFIGAGGNEQFF TGCGCCATCAGCTCCTTCATAGGGGCGGGAGGGAATGAGCAGTTCTTC TRBV5-1 TRBD2 TRBJ2-1 .
CASRLTSGETQYF TGTGCCAGCAGACTCACTAGCGGAGAGACCCAGTACTTC TRBV6-1 TRBD2 TRBJ2-5 .
CASSASAMSGQPQHF TGTGCCAGCAGCGCCTCTGCGATGAGCGGACAGCCCCAGCATTTT TRBV9 . TRBJ1-5 many
CASRPTSGYEQYF TGTGCCAGCAGGCCGACTAGCGGCTACGAGCAGTACTTC TRBV6-6 TRBD2 TRBJ2-7 many
CASSSFGATGEQYF TGTGCCAGCAGCTCCTTCGGGGCGACGGGAGAGCAGTACTTC TRBV7-3 . TRBJ2-7 .
CASSPRQNEQPQHF TGTGCCAGCAGCCCTCGACAGAACGAGCAGCCCCAGCATTTT TRBV7-2 . TRBJ1-5 .
CASSLVSLDPGFF TGTGCCAGCAGCTTAGTAAGTCTGGACCCAGGTTTCTTT TRBV7-2 . TRBJ1-1 many
CASSLSGGDEQYYTF TGTGCCAGCAGCTTGTCGGGCGGCGACGAGCAGTACTACACCTTC TRBV7-2 . TRBJ1-2 .
CASSLEQAANTQFF TGTGCCAGCAGCTTAGAACAGGCCGCAAATACGCAGTTCTTC TRBV7-6 . TRBJ2-1 once
CASSLDGGSGMSSYEQYF TGTGCCAGCAGCTTGGACGGGGGGAGCGGGATGAGCTCCTACGAGCAGTACTTC TRBV5-4 TRBD2 TRBJ2-7 .
CASSFSGAGNEQFF TGTGCCAGCAGTTTCTCTGGGGCGGGTAATGAGCAGTTCTTC TRBV2 . TRBJ2-1 few
CASSLGALADYGQTF TGTGCCAGCAGCTTAGGAGCACTAGCGGACTACGGGCAGACCTTC TRBV7-8 . TRBJ1-2 once
CSVALSWSSYEQYF TGCAGCGTTGCCCTGTCCTGGAGCTCCTACGAGCAGTACTTC TRBV29-1 . TRBJ2-7 .
CASSPSRGARSGEQYF TGTGCCAGCAGTCCTTCTCGAGGGGCTAGGTCGGGGGAGCAGTACTTC TRBV25-1 . TRBJ2-7 few
CASSIASGRTDTQYF TGTGCCAGTAGTATAGCGTCCGGACGCACAGATACGCAGTATTTT TRBV19 . TRBJ2-3 .
CARQRIANTGELFF TGTGCCAGGCAGCGAATCGCGAACACCGGGGAGCTGTTTTTT TRBV2 . TRBJ2-2 .
CASNAGVQETQYLYF TGTGCCAGCAACGCAGGGGTGCAAGAGACCCAGTACTTGTACTTC TRBV14 . TRBJ2-5 .
CASIVEGRNTEAFF TGCGCCAGCATTGTCGAAGGCAGGAACACTGAAGCTTTCTTT TRBV10-2 . TRBJ1-1 .
CSVPKGPNTEAFF TGCAGCGTTCCTAAGGGCCCTAACACTGAAGCTTTCTTT TRBV29-1 . TRBJ1-1 .
CASSVAGGPGNTTQYF TGTGCCAGCAGCGTAGCAGGGGGTCCTGGAAACACCACGCAGTATTTT TRBV9 TRBD1 TRBJ2-3 .
CANSYGRGGSYNEQFF TGTGCCAACAGTTATGGTCGGGGAGGATCCTACAATGAGCAGTTCTTC TRBV6-2/TRBV6-3 . TRBJ2-1 .
CSARDSGGREQYF TGCAGTGCTAGGGATTCGGGTGGGAGGGAGCAGTACTTC TRBV20-1 . TRBJ2-7 .
CSAPGQGYTEAFF TGCAGTGCACCAGGACAGGGGTACACTGAAGCTTTCTTT TRBV20-1 TRBD1 TRBJ1-1 once
CASNRGDTGAGNTIYF TGTGCCAGCAACCGTGGGGATACGGGGGCTGGAAACACCATATATTTT TRBV12-3/TRBV12-4 . TRBJ1-3 .
CASSLPTGNRAFF TGTGCCAGCAGTCTCCCTACAGGGAACAGAGCTTTCTTT TRBV12-3/TRBV12-4 . TRBJ1-1 many
CSARWQHYNEQFF TGCAGTGCCCGGTGGCAGCACTACAATGAGCAGTTCTTC TRBV20-1 . TRBJ2-1 many
CASSVGGSTEAFF TGTGCCAGCAGCGTAGGTGGCAGCACTGAAGCTTTCTTT TRBV9 . TRBJ1-1 .
CSARPRGANYGYTF TGCAGTGCTAGACCGAGAGGGGCTAACTATGGCTACACCTTC TRBV20-1 . TRBJ1-2 once